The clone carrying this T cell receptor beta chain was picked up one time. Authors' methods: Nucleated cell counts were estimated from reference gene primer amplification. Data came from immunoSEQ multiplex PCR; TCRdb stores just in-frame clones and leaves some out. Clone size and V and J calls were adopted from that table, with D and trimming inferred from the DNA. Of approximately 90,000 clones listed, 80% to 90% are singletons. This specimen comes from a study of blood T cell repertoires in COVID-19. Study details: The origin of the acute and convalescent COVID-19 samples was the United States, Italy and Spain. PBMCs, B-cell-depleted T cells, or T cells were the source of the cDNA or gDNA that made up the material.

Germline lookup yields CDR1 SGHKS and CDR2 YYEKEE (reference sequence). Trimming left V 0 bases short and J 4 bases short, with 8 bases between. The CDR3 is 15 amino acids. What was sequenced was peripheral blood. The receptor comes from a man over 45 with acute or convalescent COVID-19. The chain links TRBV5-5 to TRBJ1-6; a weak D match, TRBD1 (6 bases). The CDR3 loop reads CASSLVTGYNSPLHF. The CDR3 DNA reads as TGTGCCAGCAGCTTGGTTACAGGGTATAATTCACCCCTCCACTTT.